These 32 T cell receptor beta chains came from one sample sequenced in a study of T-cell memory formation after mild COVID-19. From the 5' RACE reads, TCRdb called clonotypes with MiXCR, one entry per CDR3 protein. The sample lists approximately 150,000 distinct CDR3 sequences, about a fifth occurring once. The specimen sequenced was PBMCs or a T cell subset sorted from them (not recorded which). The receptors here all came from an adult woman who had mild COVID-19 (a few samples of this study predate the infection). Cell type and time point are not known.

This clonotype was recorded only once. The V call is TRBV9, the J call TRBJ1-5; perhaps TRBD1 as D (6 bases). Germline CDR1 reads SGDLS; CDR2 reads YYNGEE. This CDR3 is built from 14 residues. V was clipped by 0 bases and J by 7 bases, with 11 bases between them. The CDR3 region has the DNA TGTGCCAGCAGCGTAGAGGGGGGGACCCAGCCCCAGCATTTT. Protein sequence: CASSVEGGTQPQHF. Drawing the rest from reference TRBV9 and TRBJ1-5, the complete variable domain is DSGVTQTPKHLITATGQRVTLRCSPRSGDLSVYWYQQSLDQGLQFLIQYYNGEERAKGNILERFSAQQFPDLHSELNLSSLELGDSALYFCASSVEGGTQPQHFGDGTRLSIL.

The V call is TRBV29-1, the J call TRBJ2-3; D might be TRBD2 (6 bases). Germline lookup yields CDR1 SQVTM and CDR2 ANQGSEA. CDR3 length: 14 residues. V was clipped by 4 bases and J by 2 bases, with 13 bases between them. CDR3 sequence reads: CSVAYGGLTDTQYF. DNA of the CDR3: TGCAGCGTTGCATACGGGGGTCTCACAGATACGCAGTATTTT.

The CDR3 DNA follows: TGCGCCAGCAGCTTGACATCCGGGGAGCTGTTTTTT. Translating gives CASSLTSGELFF. The chain has TRBV5-1 and TRBJ2-2; D not resolved. With 1 base removed from V and 6 bases from J, the gap between germline ends came to 4 bases. Germline V gene data show CDR1 as SGHRS and CDR2 as YFSETQ. The CDR3 is 12 residues long. The entire variable domain, with the rest obtained from reference TRBV5-1 and TRBJ2-2, is as follows: KAGVTQTPRYLIKTRGQQVTLSCSPISGHRSVSWYQQTPGQGLQFLFEYFSETQRNKGNFPGRFSGRQFSNSRSEMNVSTLELGDSALYLCASSLTSGELFFGEGSRLTVL.

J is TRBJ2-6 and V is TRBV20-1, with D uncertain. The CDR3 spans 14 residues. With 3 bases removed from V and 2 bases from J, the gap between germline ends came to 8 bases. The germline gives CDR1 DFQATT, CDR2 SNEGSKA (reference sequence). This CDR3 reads CSARKGPGANVLTF. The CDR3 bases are TGCAGTGCTAGGAAGGGCCCTGGGGCCAACGTCCTGACTTTC.

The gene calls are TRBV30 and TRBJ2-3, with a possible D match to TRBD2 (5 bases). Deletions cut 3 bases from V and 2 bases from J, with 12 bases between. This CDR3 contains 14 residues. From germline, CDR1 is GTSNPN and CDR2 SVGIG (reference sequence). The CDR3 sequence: CAWRRGGPTDTQYF. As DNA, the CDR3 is TGTGCCTGGAGGAGAGGCGGGCCCACAGATACGCAGTATTTT.

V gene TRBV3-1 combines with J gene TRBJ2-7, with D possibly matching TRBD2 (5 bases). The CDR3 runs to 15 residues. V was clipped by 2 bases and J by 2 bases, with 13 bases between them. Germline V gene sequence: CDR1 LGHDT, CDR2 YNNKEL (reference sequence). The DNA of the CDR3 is TGTGCCAGCAGCCAAACGGGGTGGGATGCCTACGAGCAGTACTTC. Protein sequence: CASSQTGWDAYEQYF.

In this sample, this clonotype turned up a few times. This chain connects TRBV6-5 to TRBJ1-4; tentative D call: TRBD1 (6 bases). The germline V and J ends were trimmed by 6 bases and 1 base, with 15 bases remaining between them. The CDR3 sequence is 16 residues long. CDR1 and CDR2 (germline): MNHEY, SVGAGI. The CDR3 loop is CASSKTGGRTNEKLFF. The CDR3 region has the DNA TGTGCCAGCAGCAAGACGGGGGGCCGAACTAATGAAAAACTGTTTTTT.

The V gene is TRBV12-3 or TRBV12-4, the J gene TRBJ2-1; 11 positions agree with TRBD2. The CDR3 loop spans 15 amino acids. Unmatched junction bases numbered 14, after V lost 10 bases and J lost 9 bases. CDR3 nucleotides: TGTGCCACCTCACTCTTAGCGGGAGGGAGGGGTGAGCAGTTCTTC. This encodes CATSLLAGGRGEQFF.

CDR3 loop: CASRATSTYEQYF. For the CDR3, the DNA is TGTGCCAGCAGGGCCACATCAACCTACGAGCAGTACTTC. V gene TRBV12-3 or TRBV12-4 combines with J gene TRBJ2-7, with D hard to call. The CDR3 consists of 13 residues. Trimming stripped 6 bases from V and 2 bases from J, with 11 bases between.

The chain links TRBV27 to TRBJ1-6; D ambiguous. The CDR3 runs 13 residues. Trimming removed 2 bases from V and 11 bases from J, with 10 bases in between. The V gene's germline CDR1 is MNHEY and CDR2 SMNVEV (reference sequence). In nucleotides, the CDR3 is TGTGCCAGCAGTTTAACAGTCGAGACACCCCTCCACTTT. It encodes CASSLTVETPLHF.

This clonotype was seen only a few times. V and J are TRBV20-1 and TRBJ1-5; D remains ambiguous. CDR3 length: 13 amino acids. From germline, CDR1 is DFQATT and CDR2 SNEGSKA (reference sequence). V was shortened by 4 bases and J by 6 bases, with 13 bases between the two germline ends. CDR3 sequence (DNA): TGCAGTGCTAACTCCCGGGTCGGTCAGCCCCAGCATTTT. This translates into CSANSRVGQPQHF.

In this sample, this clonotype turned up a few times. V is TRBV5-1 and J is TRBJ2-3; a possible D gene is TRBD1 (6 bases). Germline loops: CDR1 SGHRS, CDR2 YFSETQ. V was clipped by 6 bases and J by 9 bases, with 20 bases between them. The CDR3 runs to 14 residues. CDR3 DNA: TGCGCCAGCAAGTCCGATACCTCAGGGGAAACGCAGTATTTT. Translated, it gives CASKSDTSGETQYF. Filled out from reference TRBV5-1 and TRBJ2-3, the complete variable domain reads KAGVTQTPRYLIKTRGQQVTLSCSPISGHRSVSWYQQTPGQGLQFLFEYFSETQRNKGNFPGRFSGRQFSNSRSEMNVSTLELGDSALYLCASKSDTSGETQYFGPGTRLTVL.

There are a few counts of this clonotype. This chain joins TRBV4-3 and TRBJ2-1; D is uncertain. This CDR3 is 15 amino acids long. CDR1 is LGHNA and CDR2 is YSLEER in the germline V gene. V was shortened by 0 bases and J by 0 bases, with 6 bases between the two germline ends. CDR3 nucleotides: TGCGCCAGCAGCCAAGATAAGAGCTCCTACAATGAGCAGTTCTTC. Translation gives CASSQDKSSYNEQFF.

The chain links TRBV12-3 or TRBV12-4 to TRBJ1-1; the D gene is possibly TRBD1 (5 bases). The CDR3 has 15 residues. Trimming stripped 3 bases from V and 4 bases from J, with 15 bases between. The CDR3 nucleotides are TGTGCCAGCAGTTTGGGAGCGTCCGGGACCACTGAAGCTTTCTTT. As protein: CASSLGASGTTEAFF.

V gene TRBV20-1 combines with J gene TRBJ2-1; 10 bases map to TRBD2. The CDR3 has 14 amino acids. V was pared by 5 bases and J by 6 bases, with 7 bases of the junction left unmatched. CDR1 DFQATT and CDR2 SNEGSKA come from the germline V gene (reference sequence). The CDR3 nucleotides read TGCAGTGCTTCCAGCGGGAGGGCCACCAATGAGCAGTTCTTC. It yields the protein CSASSGRATNEQFF.

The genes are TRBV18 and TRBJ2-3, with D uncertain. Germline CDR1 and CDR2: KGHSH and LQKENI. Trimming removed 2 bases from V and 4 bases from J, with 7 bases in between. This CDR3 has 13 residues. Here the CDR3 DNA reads TGTGCCAGCTCACCAGACCAAGCAGATACGCAGTATTTT. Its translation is CASSPDQADTQYF.

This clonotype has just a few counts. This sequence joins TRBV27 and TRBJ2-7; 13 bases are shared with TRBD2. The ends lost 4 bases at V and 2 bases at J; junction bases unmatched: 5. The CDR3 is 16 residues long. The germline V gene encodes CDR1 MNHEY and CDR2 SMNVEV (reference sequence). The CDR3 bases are TGTGCCAGCAGTTACCTAGGGACTAGCGGGACCTACGAGCAGTACTTC. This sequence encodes CASSYLGTSGTYEQYF.

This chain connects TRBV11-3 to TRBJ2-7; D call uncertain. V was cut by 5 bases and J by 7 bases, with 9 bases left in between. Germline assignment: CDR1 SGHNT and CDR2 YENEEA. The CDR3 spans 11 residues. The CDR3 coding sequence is TGTGCCAGCAGCGCCCTCCGGGAGCAGTACTTC. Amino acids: CASSALREQYF.

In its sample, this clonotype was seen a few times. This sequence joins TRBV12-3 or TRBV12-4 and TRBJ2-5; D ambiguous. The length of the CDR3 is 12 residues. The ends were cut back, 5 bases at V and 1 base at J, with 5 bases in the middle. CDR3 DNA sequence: TGTGCCAGCAGTCGGACCCAAGAGACCCAGTACTTC. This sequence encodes CASSRTQETQYF.

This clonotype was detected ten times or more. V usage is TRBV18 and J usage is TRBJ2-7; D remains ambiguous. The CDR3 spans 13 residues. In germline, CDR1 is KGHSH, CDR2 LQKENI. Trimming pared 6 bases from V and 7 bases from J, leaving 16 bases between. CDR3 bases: TGTGCCAGCTCCCTTAATCTCGGCGAGGAGCAGTACTTC. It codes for CASSLNLGEEQYF.

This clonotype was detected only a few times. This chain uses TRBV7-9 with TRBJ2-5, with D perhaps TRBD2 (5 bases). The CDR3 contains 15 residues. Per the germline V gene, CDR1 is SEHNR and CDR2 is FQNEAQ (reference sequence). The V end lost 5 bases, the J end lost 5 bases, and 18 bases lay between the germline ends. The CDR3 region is CASSTHGRTGETQYF. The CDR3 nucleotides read TGTGCCAGCAGCACCCACGGACGGACGGGGGAGACCCAGTACTTC.

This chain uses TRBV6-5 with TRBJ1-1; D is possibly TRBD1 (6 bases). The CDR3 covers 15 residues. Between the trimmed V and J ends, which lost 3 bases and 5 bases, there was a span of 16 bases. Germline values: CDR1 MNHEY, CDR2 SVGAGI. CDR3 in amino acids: CASSYSFRGGTEAFF. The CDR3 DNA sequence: TGTGCCAGCAGTTATTCTTTCAGGGGAGGAACTGAAGCTTTCTTT.

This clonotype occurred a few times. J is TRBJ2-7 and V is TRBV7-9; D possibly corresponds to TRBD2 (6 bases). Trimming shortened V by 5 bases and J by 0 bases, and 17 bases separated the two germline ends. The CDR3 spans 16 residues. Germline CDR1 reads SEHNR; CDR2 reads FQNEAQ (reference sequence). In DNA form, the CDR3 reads TGTGCCAGCAGCACGTCGGGACTCCGGAGCTCCTACGAGCAGTACTTC. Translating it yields CASSTSGLRSSYEQYF.

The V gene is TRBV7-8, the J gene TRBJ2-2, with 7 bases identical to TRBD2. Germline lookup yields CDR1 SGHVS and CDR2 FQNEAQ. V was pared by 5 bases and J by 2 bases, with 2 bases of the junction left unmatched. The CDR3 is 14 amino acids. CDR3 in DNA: TGTGCCAGCAGCCGAGCGGGAAACACCGGGGAGCTGTTTTTT. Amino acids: CASSRAGNTGELFF.

This chain's CDR3 is CASRRQGVSQPQHF. In DNA, the CDR3 is TGTGCCAGCAGGAGACAGGGTGTAAGTCAGCCCCAGCATTTT. The V gene is TRBV6-5, the J gene TRBJ1-5; 7 bases line up with TRBD1. V dropped 6 bases and J dropped 6; count of bases not matched to a gene: 8. The CDR3 covers 14 residues. Germline V CDR1 and CDR2: MNHEY, SVGAGI.

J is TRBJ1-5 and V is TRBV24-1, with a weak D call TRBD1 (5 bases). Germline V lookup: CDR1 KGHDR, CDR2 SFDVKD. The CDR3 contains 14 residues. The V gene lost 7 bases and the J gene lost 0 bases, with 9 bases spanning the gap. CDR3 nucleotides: TGTGCCACCAGAGAGGGGAGTAGCAATCAGCCCCAGCATTTT. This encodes CATREGSSNQPQHF.

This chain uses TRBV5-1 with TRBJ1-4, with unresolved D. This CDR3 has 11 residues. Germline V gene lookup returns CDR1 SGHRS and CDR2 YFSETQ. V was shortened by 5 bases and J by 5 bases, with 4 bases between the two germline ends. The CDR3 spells CASSNNEKLFF. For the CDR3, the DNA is TGCGCCAGCAGTAACAATGAAAAACTGTTTTTT.

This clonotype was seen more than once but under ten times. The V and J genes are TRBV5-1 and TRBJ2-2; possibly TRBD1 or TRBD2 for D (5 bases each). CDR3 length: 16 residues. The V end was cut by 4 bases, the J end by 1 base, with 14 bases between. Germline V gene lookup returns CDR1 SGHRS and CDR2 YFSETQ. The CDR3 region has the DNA TGCGCCAGCAGCGACGGGGCAGGAGGGAACACCGGGGAGCTGTTTTTT. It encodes CASSDGAGGNTGELFF.

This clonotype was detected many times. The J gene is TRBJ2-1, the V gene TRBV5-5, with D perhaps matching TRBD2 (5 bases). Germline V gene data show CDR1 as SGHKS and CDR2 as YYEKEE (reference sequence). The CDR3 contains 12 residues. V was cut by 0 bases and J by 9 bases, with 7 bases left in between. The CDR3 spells CASSLAGIEQFF. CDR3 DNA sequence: TGTGCCAGCAGCTTGGCGGGGATTGAGCAGTTCTTC.

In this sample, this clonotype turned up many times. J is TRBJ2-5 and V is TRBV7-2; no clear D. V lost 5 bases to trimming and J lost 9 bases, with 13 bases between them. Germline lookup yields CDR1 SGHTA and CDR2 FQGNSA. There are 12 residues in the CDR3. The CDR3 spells CASSPGFKAQYF. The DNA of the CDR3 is TGTGCCAGCAGCCCGGGCTTTAAGGCCCAGTACTTC. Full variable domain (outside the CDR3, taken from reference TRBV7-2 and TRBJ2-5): GAGVSQSPSNKVTEKGKDVELRCDPISGHTALYWYRQSLGQGLEFLIYFQGNSAPDKSGLPSDRFSAERTGGSVSTLTIQRTQQEDSAVYLCASSPGFKAQYFGPGTRLLVL.

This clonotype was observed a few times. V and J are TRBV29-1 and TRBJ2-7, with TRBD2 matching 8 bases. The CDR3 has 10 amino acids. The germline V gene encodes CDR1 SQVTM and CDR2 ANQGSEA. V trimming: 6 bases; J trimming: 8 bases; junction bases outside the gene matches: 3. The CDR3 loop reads CSVREGQQYF. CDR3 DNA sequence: TGCAGCGTCCGGGAGGGACAGCAGTACTTC.

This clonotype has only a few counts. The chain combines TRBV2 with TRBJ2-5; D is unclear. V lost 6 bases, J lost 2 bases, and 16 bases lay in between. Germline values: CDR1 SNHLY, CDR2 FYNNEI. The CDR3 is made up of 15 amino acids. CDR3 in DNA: TGTGCCAGCAGGTACAAAGGAGCTAGACAAGAGACCCAGTACTTC. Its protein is CASRYKGARQETQYF.